This T cell receptor (beta chain) appears in the sequencing data of a study of cytotoxic CD8 clonotypes in ibrutinib-treated CLL (dated by TCRdb to about 2021). Concerning the study at large: In this cohort, over 14 patients were treatment-naive and roughly 10 were relapsed/refractory, while fewer than 18 had unmutated IGHV. Responses were partial in approximately 24 patients and complete in 2; after median about 63 months follow-up, approximately 15 stayed in remission and around 12 progressed. Response samples were taken after a median of approximately 12 months on treatment, ranging from about 6 to 40 months. An average of around 250,000 productive templates and around 100,000 productive rearrangements was obtained per sample. Of the roughly 90 participants in the trial, roughly 25 had longitudinal samples available. Cryopreserved peripheral blood mononuclear cells were collected before treatment, at response, and at either disease progression or sustained remission. Patients were still on ibrutinib when every remission and progressive disease sample was collected.

The goal of deep resolution MiSeq sequencing was a depth between 1 in 1 million and 1 in 200,000 T cells, and coverage averaged 10x per clonotype. TCR beta libraries were generated with the immunoSEQ hsTCRB Kit. On the authors' methods: The data were analyzed with ImmunoSEQ Analyzer and ImmunoSEQ Data Assistant, and V, D and J gene assignments followed IMGT definitions. Clonality, which ranges from 0 to 1, was calculated by subtracting the normalized Shannon entropy of productive rearrangement frequencies from one. Public clonotype analysis was restricted to overrepresented clonotypes comprising at least 0.05% of each patient's repertoire. About twelve repertoires from age-matched healthy donors, obtained from immuneACCESS, served as clonality controls. TCRdb mirrors the immuneACCESS table, restricted to in-frame sequences. Some clones are absent from its copies; in checked studies, under half trace to an unresolved V gene, and the reason for the others is unknown. From that table come the V and J calls and clone size; the DNA was used to work out D and trimming. Recorded for this sample are around 200,000 clones; 60% to 80% of them occurred a single time. Of the sample, 5.9% falls within the top ten clones.

With respect to this clone: Its recognized antigen is unknown. Qualities for individual bases were not recorded, and no much larger clone is one base off.

The time point label corresponds to: more than 10 months on ibrutinib. For TCR beta library preparation, around 2 micrograms of genomic DNA were isolated from cryopreserved PBMCs. Longitudinal blood samples from CLL patients on ibrutinib monotherapy were analyzed using high-throughput TCR beta sequencing. The patients took part in an open-label, single-center phase 2 trial of ibrutinib monotherapy. V is cut by 3 bases and J by 5 bases, and the space between the germline ends is 19 bases. The CDR3 covers 16 residues, taking in both the cysteine and the phenylalanine. Only the CDR3 DNA is retained, 48 bases long and in frame from the first base. For CDR1 and CDR2, the germline V gene lists KGHSH and LQKENI. The study at large found these results: An increase in clonality was observed at ibrutinib response, with clonality remaining stable during sustained remission and falling back toward baseline at progression. At baseline, clonality was higher than in age-matched healthy donors and showed a strong correlation with circulating CD8+ T-cell counts. Public clonotypes were found to be uncommon and were observed to contract or remain stable during treatment; the increase in clonality was shown to reflect expansion of private clonotypes at ibrutinib response. Sampling times were not matched between sustained-remission and progressing patients, and lymph node repertoires were not studied.

This receptor was identified in a human donor with chronic lymphocytic leukemia. Recombination connected TRBV18 to TRBJ1-1, with TRBD1 tentatively as D gene (5 bases match). The sample here was PBMCs, taken after 12 months of ibrutinib treatment. The encoded CDR3 is CASSPPPGVGVTEAFF. In nucleotide form, the sequence is TGTGCCAGCTCACCCCCCCCGGGGGTAGGGGTGACTGAAGCTTTCTTT. Supplemented by the reference TRBV18 and TRBJ1-1 proteins around the CDR3, the complete variable domain is NAGVMQNPRHLVRRRGQEARLRCSPMKGHSHVYWYRQLPEEGLKFMVYLQKENIIDESGMPKERFSAEFPKEGPSILRIQQVVRGDSAAYFCASSPPPGVGVTEAFFGQGTRLTVV.